These 30 T cell receptor beta chains originate from one sample sequenced in a study of identical twins. TCRdb reprocessed the 5' RACE reads with MiXCR, giving one entry per CDR3 protein. The data show about 690,000 distinct CDR3 sequences, roughly 6.2% seen once. Sequencing was performed on naive T cells sorted from blood. Every receptor here comes from a man younger than 30 in good health.

This clonotype came up many times. The genes are TRBV5-1 and TRBJ2-3; 7 bases map to TRBD1. With V trimmed by 0 bases and J by 1 base, 2 bases remained unmatched. CDR1 SGHRS and CDR2 YFSETQ come from the germline V gene. CDR3 length: 15 residues. The CDR3: CASSLVGQGTDTQYF. In DNA form, the CDR3 reads TGCGCCAGCAGCTTGGTCGGACAGGGCACAGATACGCAGTATTTT.

This clonotype was recorded a few times. The chain is built from TRBV7-2 and TRBJ2-5; D uncertain. Germline V lookup: CDR1 SGHTA, CDR2 FQGNSA. CDR3 length equals 14 residues. V was shortened by 2 bases and J by 5 bases, with 12 bases between the two germline ends. The CDR3 DNA sequence: TGTGCCAGCAGCTTATCCAGCGCGCTGGAGACCCAGTACTTC. It codes for CASSLSSALETQYF.

This clonotype was seen many times. The J gene is TRBJ2-5, the V gene TRBV29-1; TRBD1 matches 9 bases. The CDR3 has 12 residues. Germline loops: CDR1 SQVTM, CDR2 ANQGSEA. J gave up 5 bases and V 6 bases, and 4 bases lay outside the gene matches. For the CDR3, the DNA is TGCAGCGTGATACAGGGGGCTGAGACCCAGTACTTC. This sequence encodes CSVIQGAETQYF.

In this sample, this clonotype turned up many times. V and J are TRBV24-1 and TRBJ2-5; D uncertain. Per the germline V gene, CDR1 is KGHDR and CDR2 is SFDVKD. The CDR3 totals 13 residues. With 1 base removed from V and 7 bases from J, the gap between germline ends came to 9 bases. The CDR3 bases are TGTGCCACCAGTGATTTCGATGACGGGACCCAGTACTTC. This codes for CATSDFDDGTQYF.

This clonotype occurred many times. The gene calls are TRBV10-3 and TRBJ2-1; D not resolved. The CDR3 runs to 11 residues. Germline CDR1 is ENHRY and CDR2 is SYGVKD. Trimming shortened V by 5 bases and J by 5 bases, and 4 bases separated the two germline ends. In DNA, the CDR3 is TGTGCCATCAGTCAAAACAATGAGCAGTTCTTC. This translates into CAISQNNEQFF.

The V gene is TRBV15, the J gene TRBJ1-2; D remains ambiguous. Germline CDR1 and CDR2: LNHNV and YYDKDF (reference sequence). V gave up 1 base and J gave up 2 bases, with 8 bases separating them. This CDR3 spans 14 amino acids. The DNA for the CDR3 is TGTGCCACCAGCAGAGCGGGCGGCAACTATGGCTACACCTTC. It is translated as CATSRAGGNYGYTF.

This clonotype has at least ten counts. This rearrangement joins TRBV20-1 to TRBJ2-2; D unclear. CDR1 is DFQATT, CDR2 SNEGSKA, per germline (reference sequence). The CDR3 is made up of 16 amino acids. The V end lost 3 bases, the J end lost 1 base, and 15 bases lay between the germline ends. The CDR3: CSASARIELNTGELFF. For the CDR3, the DNA is TGCAGTGCTAGCGCTCGGATAGAGTTGAACACCGGGGAGCTGTTTTTT.

V is TRBV6-5 and J is TRBJ2-1; possibly TRBD1 or TRBD2 for D (6 bases each). Deletions cut 6 bases from V and 9 bases from J, with 12 bases between. Germline loops: CDR1 MNHEY, CDR2 SVGAGI. The CDR3 covers 12 residues. The CDR3 nucleotides read TGTGCCAGCAGACTACAGGGAGGTGAGCAGTTCTTC. It codes for CASRLQGGEQFF.

The gene calls are TRBV5-1 and TRBJ2-1, with TRBD2 matching over 11 bases. CDR1 is SGHRS, CDR2 YFSETQ, per germline. The CDR3 is 16 residues long. J gave up 3 bases and V 0 bases, and 2 bases lay outside the gene matches. This CDR3 is CASSLDGLAGYNEQFF. The CDR3 nucleotides read TGCGCCAGCAGCTTGGATGGACTAGCGGGCTACAATGAGCAGTTCTTC.

This clonotype was seen repeatedly, ten times or more. The rearrangement links TRBV20-1 to TRBJ2-3; D is perhaps TRBD2 (5 bases). Germline V gene data show CDR1 as DFQATT and CDR2 as SNEGSKA (reference sequence). V was trimmed by 6 bases and J by 2 bases, leaving 9 bases between them. The CDR3 spans 12 residues. The CDR3, as DNA: TGCAGTGCGGAGGACTTCACAGATACGCAGTATTTT. Translated, it gives CSAEDFTDTQYF.

This clonotype was observed a handful of times. The rearrangement uses TRBV15 and TRBJ1-5; D call uncertain. V lost 5 bases to trimming and J lost 5 bases, with 19 bases between them. Germline V gene data show CDR1 as LNHNV and CDR2 as YYDKDF (reference sequence). The length of the CDR3 is 16 residues. CDR3 DNA: TGTGCCACCAGCGGCGACCTAGGCTCACCCGATCAGCCCCAGCATTTT. Translation gives CATSGDLGSPDQPQHF.

This clonotype was recorded a few times. The junction departs from germline at one end; a sequencing error may be responsible. The V call is TRBV4-3, the J call TRBJ2-3; 9 positions match TRBD2. The germline V gene has CDR1 LGHNA and CDR2 YSLEER. This CDR3 region has 17 residues. CDR3 region: CASSQDPHGTSKDTQYF. The DNA for the CDR3 is TGCGCCAGCAGCCAAGACCCCCATGGGACTAGCAAAGATACGCAGTATTTT.

The genes are TRBV3-1 and TRBJ1-1; D may be TRBD1 (5 bases). Deletions cut 4 bases from V and 5 bases from J, with 11 bases between. Germline V CDR1 and CDR2: LGHDT, YNNKEL (reference sequence). This CDR3 is built from 13 residues. CDR3 residues: CASSRGTTTEAFF. The CDR3 DNA is TGTGCCAGCAGCCGCGGGACCACGACTGAAGCTTTCTTT.

This clonotype came up many times. This chain links TRBV7-2 with TRBJ1-3; D call uncertain. Germline V gives CDR1 SGHTA, CDR2 FQGNSA. The CDR3 length is 16 residues. The germline V and J ends were trimmed by 5 bases and 0 bases, with 14 bases remaining between them. Written as DNA, the CDR3 is TGTGCCAGCAGCCCAGGTGTCGGATACTCTGGAAACACCATATATTTT. This codes for CASSPGVGYSGNTIYF.

This clonotype was observed a handful of times. The chain carries TRBV7-8 and TRBJ1-5; D is perhaps TRBD1 (6 bases). The length of the CDR3 is 12 residues. CDR1 is SGHVS and CDR2 is FQNEAQ in the germline V gene. Trimming shortened V by 4 bases and J by 10 bases, and 11 bases separated the two germline ends. The CDR3: CASSSETGPQHF. In DNA form, the CDR3 reads TGTGCCAGCAGCTCAGAGACAGGACCCCAGCATTTT. Full variable domain (missing parts from reference TRBV7-8 and TRBJ1-5): GAGVSQSPRYKVAKRGQDVALRCDPISGHVSLFWYQQALGQGPEFLTYFQNEAQLDKSGLPSDRFFAERPEGSVSTLKIQRTQQEDSAVYLCASSSETGPQHFGDGTRLSIL.

The rearrangement uses TRBV2 and TRBJ2-2, with D perhaps TRBD2 (6 bases). Germline V gene lookup returns CDR1 SNHLY and CDR2 FYNNEI. The CDR3 consists of 14 residues. V dropped 11 bases and J dropped 8 bases, with 21 bases sitting between them. DNA for the CDR3: TGTGCCGGAGGGGTATACAGGCCCCCTGGGGAGCTGTTTTTT. Residues: CAGGVYRPPGELFF.

There are a few counts of this clonotype. The chain is built from TRBV9 and TRBJ2-5; unclear D gene. V was trimmed by 3 bases and J by 4 bases, leaving 10 bases between them. The germline V gene encodes CDR1 SGDLS and CDR2 YYNGEE. The CDR3 runs 13 residues. The CDR3 here is CASSAPPGETQYF. As DNA, the CDR3 is TGTGCCAGCAGCGCCCCTCCGGGAGAGACCCAGTACTTC. Combining the CDR3 with reference TRBV9 and TRBJ2-5 gives the whole variable domain DSGVTQTPKHLITATGQRVTLRCSPRSGDLSVYWYQQSLDQGLQFLIQYYNGEERAKGNILERFSAQQFPDLHSELNLSSLELGDSALYFCASSAPPGETQYFGPGTRLLVL.

This clonotype was detected ten times or more. The chain has TRBV20-1 and TRBJ2-5; a weak D match, TRBD1 (6 bases). The V and J ends lost 1 base and 4 bases respectively, with 7 bases between them. The V gene's germline CDR1 is DFQATT and CDR2 SNEGSKA (reference sequence). The CDR3 is 12 residues long. The CDR3 sequence is CSARVGGETQYF. In nucleotides, the CDR3 is TGCAGTGCTAGAGTAGGGGGAGAGACCCAGTACTTC.

This clonotype occurred a few times. The chain combines TRBV2 with TRBJ2-5, with unresolved D. The CDR3 totals 14 residues. Trimming cost V 2 bases and J 2 bases, with 9 bases left between them. Per germline, CDR1 SNHLY and CDR2 FYNNEI. The CDR3 coding sequence is TGTGCCAGCAGTGAATTAAAAAAACAAGAGACCCAGTACTTC. The encoded protein is CASSELKKQETQYF. Together with reference TRBV2 and TRBJ2-5, the CDR3 gives the full variable domain: EPEVTQTPSHQVTQMGQEVILRCVPISNHLYFYWYRQILGQKVEFLVSFYNNEISEKSEIFDDQFSVERPDGSNFTLKIRSTKLEDSAMYFCASSELKKQETQYFGPGTRLLVL.

This clonotype was detected ten times or more. The rearrangement joins TRBV5-1 to TRBJ1-2; D may be TRBD1 (5 bases). Per germline, CDR1 SGHRS and CDR2 YFSETQ. Trimming pared 2 bases from V and 7 bases from J, leaving 15 bases between. This CDR3 is built from 14 residues. CDR3 loop: CASSFRDLTGGYTF. For the CDR3, the DNA is TGCGCCAGCAGCTTCCGGGACCTTACGGGTGGCTACACCTTC.

This clonotype turned up a few times. The rearrangement uses TRBV24-1 and TRBJ2-1; 9 positions match TRBD1. V trimming: 0 bases; J trimming: 3 bases; junction bases outside the gene matches: 2. CDR3 size: 16 residues. The germline CDR1 and CDR2 sequences are KGHDR and SFDVKD. Here the CDR3 DNA reads TGTGCCACCAGTGATTTGGGACAGGGGCTCTACAATGAGCAGTTCTTC. Amino acids: CATSDLGQGLYNEQFF.

The chain joins TRBV28 to TRBJ1-5; D is undetermined. The germline V gene encodes CDR1 MDHEN and CDR2 SYDVKM. Trimming shortened V by 4 bases and J by 9 bases, and 10 bases separated the two germline ends. The CDR3 totals 12 residues. The chain's CDR3 is CASSYTAAPQHF. The CDR3 bases are TGTGCCAGCAGTTATACAGCCGCGCCCCAGCATTTT.

Only a few counts were recorded for this clonotype. The J gene is TRBJ2-3, the V gene TRBV12-3 or TRBV12-4; 10 positions match TRBD2. J was trimmed by 6 bases and V by 6 bases; bases with no gene match: 12. This CDR3 has 16 residues. The CDR3 spells CASSPWLAGETDTQYF. The CDR3 DNA is TGTGCCAGCAGCCCCTGGCTAGCGGGAGAGACGGATACGCAGTATTTT.

A few counts support this clonotype. This chain connects TRBV14 to TRBJ1-1; D is possibly TRBD1 (5 bases). Germline V gene lookup returns CDR1 SGHDN and CDR2 FVKESK. This CDR3 is built from 15 residues. Trimming shortened V by 2 bases and J by 1 base, and 11 bases separated the two germline ends. The CDR3 reads CASSQFVGGNTEAFF. CDR3 in DNA: TGTGCCAGCAGCCAATTCGTGGGGGGGAACACTGAAGCTTTCTTT.

This clonotype was seen more than once but under ten times. The genes are TRBV7-8 and TRBJ2-2; no firm D call. Germline lookup yields CDR1 SGHVS and CDR2 FQNEAQ. Trimming pared 2 bases from V and 5 bases from J, leaving 12 bases between. The CDR3 sequence is 15 residues long. For the CDR3, the DNA is TGTGCCAGCAGCTTAATCACGAAGGGAACCGGGGAGCTGTTTTTT. The encoded protein is CASSLITKGTGELFF.

The rearrangement links TRBV5-1 to TRBJ2-7; tentatively, D is TRBD2 (6 bases). There are 13 residues in the CDR3. Germline CDR1 and CDR2: SGHRS and YFSETQ. V gave up 6 bases and J gave up 5 bases, with 15 bases separating them. CDR3 nucleotide sequence: TGCGCCAGCACCCGTCGGGGGAGCCACGAGCAGTACGTC. Translation: CASTRRGSHEQYV.

This clonotype was recorded at least ten times. The V call is TRBV7-2, the J call TRBJ1-5; the D gene is possibly TRBD1 (5 bases). This CDR3 region has 13 residues. Germline assignment: CDR1 SGHTA and CDR2 FQGNSA. Trimming took 5 bases from V and 6 from J, leaving 11 bases between them. The CDR3 region is CASSQGYGQPQHF. The CDR3 DNA reads TGTGCCAGCAGCCAGGGATACGGTCAGCCCCAGCATTTT.

In this sample, this clonotype turned up many times. The V and J genes are TRBV18 and TRBJ2-7; D is undetermined. Looked up from germline, CDR1 is KGHSH and CDR2 is LQKENI. V was trimmed by 1 base and J by 5 bases, leaving 9 bases between them. CDR3 length: 13 residues. In DNA form, the CDR3 reads TGTGCCAGCTCACCACGGGAAGACGACGAGCAGTACTTC. Translating gives CASSPREDDEQYF.

The sample holds many counts of this clonotype. This sequence joins TRBV4-3 and TRBJ2-5, with TRBD2 matching over 12 bases. The germline V gene encodes CDR1 LGHNA and CDR2 YSLEER. Losses at the gene ends were 3 bases for V and 3 bases for J; bases not matched to a gene: 11. The length of the CDR3 is 18 residues. The DNA for the CDR3 is TGCGCCAGCAGCCAGTGGGGACTAGCGGGTGGCCGAAAAGAGACCCAGTACTTC. Protein: CASSQWGLAGGRKETQYF.

This clonotype has more than one count but fewer than ten. This rearrangement joins TRBV11-2 to TRBJ1-5; no clear D gene. Germline V lookup: CDR1 SGHAT, CDR2 FQNNGV. V lost 2 bases to trimming and J lost 7 bases, with 9 bases between them. CDR3 length: 13 amino acids. CDR3 coding DNA: TGTGCCAGCAGCTTAACACGGGAACAGCCCCAGCATTTT. The encoded protein is CASSLTREQPQHF.